Below, 5 T cell receptor beta chains from the same sample are listed, as sequenced in a study of T cells in Graves' hyperthyroidism and ophthalmopathy. What was amplified from RNA transcripts were TCR beta CDR3 regions. HTBI primers were used for first-round RT-PCR of the TCR CDR3. Each CDR3 protein is one row after TCRdb ran MiXCR on the multiplex PCR reads. The table has about 360,000 distinct CDR3 sequences, 13% seen once. Sequenced: blood. The receptor set was obtained from a woman aged 18-30 years with Graves' hyperthyroidism.

This clonotype was picked up a small number of times. This chain connects TRBV27 to TRBJ2-3; no clear D gene. V lost 7 bases, J lost 4 bases, and 9 bases lay in between. This CDR3 region has 12 residues. CDR1 is MNHEY and CDR2 is SMNVEV in the germline V gene (reference sequence). The CDR3 spells CASKAMSDTQYF. The CDR3 DNA sequence: TGTGCCAGCAAAGCCATGTCAGATACGCAGTATTTT.

The V and J genes are TRBV2 and TRBJ1-1; D gene uncertain. Trimming removed 6 bases from V and 8 bases from J, with 19 bases in between. This CDR3 contains 14 residues. Germline V gene data show CDR1 as SNHLY and CDR2 as FYNNEI. The chain's CDR3 is CASSDSSMWVEAFF. In DNA, the CDR3 is TGTGCCAGCAGCGATTCCTCGATGTGGGTAGAAGCTTTCTTT.

This clonotype was seen repeatedly, ten times or more. This rearrangement joins TRBV27 to TRBJ1-1; D unresolved. This CDR3 has 13 amino acids. V was shortened by 3 bases and J by 11 bases, with 16 bases between the two germline ends. CDR1 MNHEY and CDR2 SMNVEV come from the germline V gene (reference sequence). The CDR3 here is CASSFKAQGNAFF. In DNA, the CDR3 is TGTGCCAGCAGTTTCAAGGCGCAAGGAAACGCTTTCTTT.

The gene calls are TRBV4-2 and TRBJ2-1; the D call may be TRBD1 or TRBD2 (5 bases each). The V gene's germline CDR1 is LGHNA and CDR2 YNFKEQ. The CDR3 runs 15 residues. V was trimmed by 0 bases and J by 7 bases, leaving 13 bases between them. CDR3 protein: CASSQDRGWGNEQFF. Written as DNA, the CDR3 is TGTGCCAGCAGCCAAGATCGAGGATGGGGGAATGAGCAGTTCTTC.

This clonotype was found many times. CDR3: CASSLAGGYYEQYF. DNA for the CDR3: TGTGCCAGCAGCTTGGCAGGGGGCTACTACGAGCAGTACTTC. V usage is TRBV7-9 and J usage is TRBJ2-7, with 8 bases identical to TRBD1. This CDR3 region has 14 residues. Per the germline V gene, CDR1 is SEHNR and CDR2 is FQNEAQ (reference sequence). V lost 3 bases to trimming and J lost 3 bases; unmatched junction nucleotides: 4.